The 13 T cell receptor beta chains presented below share a single source sample, sequenced in a study of T cell responses to AZD1222 COVID-19 vaccine. Assay used: immunoSEQ multiplex PCR; TCRdb lists only in-frame clones, some missing. Of about 140,000 clones listed, 89% are singletons. This specimen was peripheral blood, taken on day 0 of AZD1222 vaccination. The receptors were gathered from an adult in good health.

V gene TRBV3-1 (or the pseudogene TRBV3-2) combines with J gene TRBJ2-7; 14 bases align to TRBD2. The germline V gene encodes CDR1 LGHDT and CDR2 YNNKEL (reference sequence). The ends lost 2 bases at V and 4 bases at J; junction bases unmatched: 13. The CDR3 has 19 residues. The CDR3 protein is CASSQKSGLAGAAGYEQYF. The CDR3 DNA is TGTGCCAGCAGCCAAAAATCGGGACTAGCGGGAGCGGCGGGGTACGAGCAGTACTTC.

The sample holds one count of this clone. V gene TRBV7-2 combines with J gene TRBJ2-7; D call uncertain. The V gene lost 5 bases and the J gene lost 2 bases, with 4 bases spanning the gap. The CDR3 runs to 11 residues. Looked up from germline, CDR1 is SGHTA and CDR2 is FQGNSA. The CDR3 DNA is TGTGCCAGCAGCCCGGCCTACGAGCAGTACTTC. As protein: CASSPAYEQYF.

The V and J genes are TRBV4-2 and TRBJ1-2; TRBD1 agrees at 9 bases. The junction had 6 bases not matched to a gene; V was cut back by 0 bases and J by 7 bases. This CDR3 comprises 15 residues. CDR1 is LGHNA and CDR2 is YNFKEQ in the germline V gene. CDR3 sequence (DNA): TGTGCCAGCAGCCAAGAGCGGAGGGACAGGGCTGGCTACACCTTC. Translation gives CASSQERRDRAGYTF.

The table lists this clone with a few counts. V and J are TRBV18 and TRBJ1-6; D gene uncertain. Germline CDR1 KGHSH, CDR2 LQKENI. The CDR3 runs 15 residues. V lost 2 bases, J lost 5 bases, and 10 bases lay in between. This CDR3 reads CASSPGPRDNSPLHF. The CDR3 coding sequence is TGTGCCAGCTCACCAGGTCCAAGGGATAATTCACCCCTCCACTTT.

The genes are TRBV7-2 and TRBJ2-2; 9 bases align to TRBD1. Germline assignment: CDR1 SGHTA and CDR2 FQGNSA. V lost 5 bases to trimming and J lost 5 bases; unmatched junction nucleotides: 6. The length of the CDR3 is 15 residues. CDR3 DNA: TGTGCCAGCAGCCGGGGACAGGGTCGAACCGGGGAGCTGTTTTTT. Its protein product is CASSRGQGRTGELFF.

This rearrangement joins TRBV10-3 to TRBJ2-7; maybe TRBD1 (6 bases). CDR3 length: 14 residues. Trimming shortened V by 3 bases and J by 4 bases, and 13 bases separated the two germline ends. Germline V lookup: CDR1 ENHRY, CDR2 SYGVKD. CDR3 sequence (DNA): TGTGCCATCAGTGAACGGCAGGGGTATTACGAGCAGTACTTC. Protein sequence: CAISERQGYYEQYF.

The CDR3 sequence: CASSTTGPYSGNTIYF. The CDR3 DNA reads TGTGCCAGCAGCACTACAGGGCCTTACTCTGGAAACACCATATATTTT. This chain joins TRBV28 and TRBJ1-3, with D tentatively TRBD1 (6 bases). This CDR3 has 16 amino acids. CDR1 is MDHEN and CDR2 is SYDVKM in the germline V gene. Trimming stripped 6 bases from V and 0 bases from J, with 15 bases between.

This clone was seen once. This sequence joins TRBV6-5 and TRBJ1-6; 7 nucleotides agree with TRBD1. Germline loops: CDR1 MNHEY, CDR2 SVGAGI. The CDR3 has 13 residues. J was trimmed by 10 bases and V by 6 bases; bases with no gene match: 6. The CDR3 DNA sequence: TGTGCCAGCAGAAGTCAGGGGGGCTCACCCCTCCACTTT. This translates into CASRSQGGSPLHF.

This CDR3 reads CASSNPSTDTQYF. The DNA for the CDR3 is TGTGCCAGCAGCAACCCGAGCACAGATACGCAGTATTTT. The V and J genes are TRBV27 and TRBJ2-3; no definite D call. Germline V gene sequence: CDR1 MNHEY, CDR2 SMNVEV (reference sequence). V was clipped by 6 bases and J by 0 bases, with 7 bases between them. This CDR3 has 13 amino acids.

The rearrangement links TRBV10-2 to TRBJ2-7, with TRBD2 identical over 9 bases. Germline trimming cut 6 bases from V and 10 bases from J; bases unmatched to any gene: 10. Germline CDR1 and CDR2: WSHSY and SAAADI. The CDR3 has 13 amino acids. The CDR3 is CASSPSTSGRQYF. CDR3 coding DNA: TGCGCCAGCAGCCCCTCCACTAGCGGGCGACAGTACTTC.

The V call is TRBV30, the J call TRBJ1-1; 7 bases are shared with TRBD1. V was clipped by 4 bases and J by 1 base; unmatched bases: 6. Germline V CDR1 and CDR2: GTSNPN, SVGIG (reference sequence). This CDR3 is built from 14 residues. CDR3: CAWKRQGPNTEAFF. DNA of the CDR3: TGTGCCTGGAAAAGACAGGGACCGAACACTGAAGCTTTCTTT. The variable domain in full, with the rest retrieved from reference TRBV30 and TRBJ1-1, is SQTIHQWPATLVQPVGSPLSLECTVEGTSNPNLYWYRQAAGRGLQLLFYSVGIGQISSEVPQNLSASRPQDRQFILSSKKLLLSDSGFYLCAWKRQGPNTEAFFGQGTRLTVV.

The chain uses TRBV30 and TRBJ2-7; perhaps TRBD2 as D (6 bases). V was pared by 2 bases and J by 1 base, with 9 bases between. Looked up from germline, CDR1 is GTSNPN and CDR2 is SVGIG (reference sequence). This CDR3 has 13 residues. The CDR3 region has the DNA TGTGCCTGGAGTCTAGGAGGGTCCTACGAGCAGTACTTC. Its protein is CAWSLGGSYEQYF.

The rearrangement joins TRBV4-3 to TRBJ1-6; 7 nucleotides agree with TRBD1. There are 16 residues in the CDR3. Germline lookup yields CDR1 LGHNA and CDR2 YSLEER. V lost 5 bases, J lost 10 bases, and 14 bases stayed unmatched. The CDR3 DNA reads TGCGCCAGCAGCGCTGAGACAGGGATTACCGGGTCACCCCTCCACTTT. Protein: CASSAETGITGSPLHF.